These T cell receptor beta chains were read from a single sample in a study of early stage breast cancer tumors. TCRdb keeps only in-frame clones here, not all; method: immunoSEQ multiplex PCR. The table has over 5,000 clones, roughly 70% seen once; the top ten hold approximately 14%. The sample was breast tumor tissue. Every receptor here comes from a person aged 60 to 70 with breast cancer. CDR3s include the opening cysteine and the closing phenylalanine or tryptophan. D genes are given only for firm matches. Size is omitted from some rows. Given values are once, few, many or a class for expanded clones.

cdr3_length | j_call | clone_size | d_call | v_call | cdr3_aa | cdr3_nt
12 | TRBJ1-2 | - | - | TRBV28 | CASSPPGQGYTF | TGTGCCAGCAGTCCCCCAGGGCAGGGCTACACCTTC
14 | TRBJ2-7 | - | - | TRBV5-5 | CASSPGVISYEQYF | TGTGCCAGCAGCCCTGGGGTTATCTCCTACGAGCAGTACTTC
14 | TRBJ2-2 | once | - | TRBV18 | CASSPRQDPGELFF | TGTGCCAGCTCACCTAGACAGGATCCCGGGGAGCTGTTTTTT
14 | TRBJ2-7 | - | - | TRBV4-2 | CASSQEYGAPMKNF | TGTGCCAGCAGCCAAGAGTACGGGGCTCCAATGAAGAACTTC
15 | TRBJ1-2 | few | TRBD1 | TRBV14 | CASSHEGQGHYGYTF | TGTGCCAGCAGCCACGAGGGACAGGGTCACTATGGCTACACCTTC
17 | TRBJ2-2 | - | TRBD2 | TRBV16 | CASSPTASGVNTGELFF | TGTGCCAGCAGCCCCACAGCTAGCGGGGTTAACACCGGGGAGCTGTTTTTT
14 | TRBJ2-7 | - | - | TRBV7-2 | CASSLGVRVGEQYF | TGTGCCAGCAGCTTAGGCGTCCGCGTTGGCGAGCAGTACTTC
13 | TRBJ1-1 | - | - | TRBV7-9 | CASSLDMNTEAFF | TGTGCCAGCAGTCTCGATATGAACACTGAAGCTTTCTTT
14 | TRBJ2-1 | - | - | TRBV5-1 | CASSLVGSYNEQFF | TGCGCCAGCAGCTTGGTTGGCTCCTACAATGAGCAGTTCTTC
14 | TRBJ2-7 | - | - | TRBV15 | CATSPQRYVYEQYF | TGTGCCACCAGCCCGCAGCGGTACGTCTACGAGCAGTACTTC